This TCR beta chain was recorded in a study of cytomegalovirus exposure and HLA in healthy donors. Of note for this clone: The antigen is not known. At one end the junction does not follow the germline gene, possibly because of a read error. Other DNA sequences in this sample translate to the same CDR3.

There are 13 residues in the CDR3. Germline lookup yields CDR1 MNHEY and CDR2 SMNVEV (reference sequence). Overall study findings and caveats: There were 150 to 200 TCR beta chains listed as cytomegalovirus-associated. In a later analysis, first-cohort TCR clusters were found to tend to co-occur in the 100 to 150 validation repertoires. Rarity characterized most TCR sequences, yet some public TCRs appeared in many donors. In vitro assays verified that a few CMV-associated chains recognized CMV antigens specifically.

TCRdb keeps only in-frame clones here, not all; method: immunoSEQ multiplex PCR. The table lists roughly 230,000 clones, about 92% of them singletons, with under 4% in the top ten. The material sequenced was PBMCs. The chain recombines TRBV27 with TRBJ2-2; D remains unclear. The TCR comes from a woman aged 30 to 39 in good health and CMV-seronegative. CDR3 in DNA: TGTGCCAGCAGCTTATCTGGCATCGGGGAGCTGTTTTTT. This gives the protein CASSLSGIGELFF.